Sequencing of this T cell receptor (beta chain) was carried out in a study of Tregs in tolerant kidney transplant recipients. Study-level points and caveats: Biological reproducibility was not directly addressed, but technical replication error appeared minimal.

The CDR3 loop spans 18 amino acids. J was trimmed by 4 bases and V by 4 bases; bases with no gene match: 8. Germline CDR1 and CDR2: SGHTA and FQGNSA. This clone was detected only a few times. The antigen is not known. TCRdb's table, derived via immunoSEQ multiplex PCR, lists solely in-frame clones and lacks some. Among over 50,000 clones, over 75% were seen once, and the ten largest hold about 2%. The rearrangement joins TRBV7-2 to TRBJ2-1, with 15 bases that match TRBD2. The material was Tregs from blood, obtained before the transplant. This clonotype was sampled from a human donor who received a combined kidney and bone marrow transplant. The CDR3 sequence: CASSSRTSGRAWYNEQFF. CDR3 nucleotides: TGTGCCAGCAGCTCTCGGACTAGCGGGAGGGCCTGGTACAATGAGCAGTTCTTC.